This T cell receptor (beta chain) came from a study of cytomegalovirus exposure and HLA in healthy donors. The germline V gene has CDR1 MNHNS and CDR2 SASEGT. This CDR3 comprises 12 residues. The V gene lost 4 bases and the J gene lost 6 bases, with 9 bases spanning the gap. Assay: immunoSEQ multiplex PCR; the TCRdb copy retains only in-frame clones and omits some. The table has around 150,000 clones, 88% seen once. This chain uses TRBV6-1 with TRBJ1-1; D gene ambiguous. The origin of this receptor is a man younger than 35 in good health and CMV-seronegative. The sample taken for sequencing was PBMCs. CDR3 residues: CASSGLGAEAFF. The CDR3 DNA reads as TGTGCCAGCAGTGGACTCGGCGCTGAAGCTTTCTTT.